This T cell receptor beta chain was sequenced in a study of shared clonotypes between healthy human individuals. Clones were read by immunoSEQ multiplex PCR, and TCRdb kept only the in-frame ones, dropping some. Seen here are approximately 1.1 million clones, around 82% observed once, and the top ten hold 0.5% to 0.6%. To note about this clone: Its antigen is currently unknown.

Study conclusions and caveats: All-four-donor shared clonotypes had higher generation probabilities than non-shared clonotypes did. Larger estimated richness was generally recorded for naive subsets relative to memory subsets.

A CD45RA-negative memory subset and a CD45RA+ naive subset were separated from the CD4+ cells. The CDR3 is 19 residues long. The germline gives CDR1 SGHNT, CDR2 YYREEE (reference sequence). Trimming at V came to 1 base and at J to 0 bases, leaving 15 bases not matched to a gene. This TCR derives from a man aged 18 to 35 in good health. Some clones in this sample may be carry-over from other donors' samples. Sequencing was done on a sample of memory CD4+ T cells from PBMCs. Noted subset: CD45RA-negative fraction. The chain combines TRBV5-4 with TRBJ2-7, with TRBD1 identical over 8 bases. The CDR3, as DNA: TGTGCCAGCAGCTTGACTGGGGGCAGGGGGCGACCCAGCTCCTACGAGCAGTACTTC. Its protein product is CASSLTGGRGRPSSYEQYF.